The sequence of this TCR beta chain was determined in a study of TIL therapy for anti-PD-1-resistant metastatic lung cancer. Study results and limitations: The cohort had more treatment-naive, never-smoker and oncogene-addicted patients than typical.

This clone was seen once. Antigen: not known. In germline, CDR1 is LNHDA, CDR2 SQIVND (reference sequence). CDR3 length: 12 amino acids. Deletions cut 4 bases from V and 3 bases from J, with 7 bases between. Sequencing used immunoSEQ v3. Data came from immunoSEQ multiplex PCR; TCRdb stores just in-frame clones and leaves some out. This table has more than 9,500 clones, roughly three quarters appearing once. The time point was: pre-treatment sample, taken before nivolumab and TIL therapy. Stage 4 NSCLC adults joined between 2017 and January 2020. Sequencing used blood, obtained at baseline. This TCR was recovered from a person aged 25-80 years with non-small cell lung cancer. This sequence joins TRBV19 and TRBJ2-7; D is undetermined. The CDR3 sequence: CASSNDIYEQYF. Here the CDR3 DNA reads TGTGCCAGTAGTAACGACATCTACGAGCAGTACTTC.